Listed below are T cell receptor beta chains from one sample, sequenced in a study of T cell changes during pregnancy in multiple sclerosis. Profiled with immunoSEQ multiplex PCR; TCRdb holds only in-frame clones, not every one. This sample has just over 15,000 clones, with roughly 83% found just once. Sequences were derived from CD8+ T cells from peripheral blood mononuclear cells, sampled after pregnancy. Receptors were obtained from a female donor in good health, enrolled as a control in a pregnancy study. Each CDR3 is given without its conserved first and last residue. A row's size may be missing; if present it is once, few, many or a size class.

>TRBV7-3|few
ASSGGAFGGELF
>TRBV28|.
ASSSTGGRWTEAF
>TRBV27|.
ASSRRGFSSYEQY
>TRBV9|.
ASSFQNTGELF
>TRBV7-2|.
ATRGGNQPQH
>TRBV4-3|.
ASSQDRGGSYNEQF
>TRBV13|.
ASSRTRTGPNTEAF
>TRBV28|.
ASSKRQGANTEAF
>TRBV9|.
ASSSYPGQGYEQY
>TRBV30|.
ALTGGIGNQPQH
>TRBV27|.
ASSRGYTGELF
>TRBV9|.
ASSDPGQGYNEQF
>TRBV7-6|once
ASSSQGAQEQY